The 8 T cell receptor beta chains below all came from one sample that was sequenced in a study of blood T cell repertoires in COVID-19. The data were produced by immunoSEQ multiplex PCR, yet TCRdb's version contains in-frame clones alone and is incomplete. The sample lists some 200,000 clones, more than 80% occurring once. Sequencing input: PBMCs or T cells enriched from blood (not recorded which). The receptor set was obtained from a woman between 18 and 29 years old in a cohort exposed to, infected with or recovered from COVID-19 (not recorded which).

The J gene is TRBJ2-7, the V gene TRBV7-9; D gene uncertain. The germline V gene encodes CDR1 SEHNR and CDR2 FQNEAQ (reference sequence). V was trimmed by 2 bases and J by 3 bases, leaving 8 bases between them. The CDR3 has 13 residues. CDR3 DNA: TGTGCCAGCAGCTTATTTGGCCTCTACGAGCAGTACTTC. It encodes CASSLFGLYEQYF.

This chain uses TRBV2 with TRBJ2-3; 9 nucleotides match TRBD2. This CDR3 region has 16 residues. Germline V CDR1 and CDR2: SNHLY, FYNNEI. Trimming cost V 5 bases and J 1 base; bases outside gene matches: 7. CDR3 in DNA: TGTGCCAGCAGTCGAATTAGCGGGGGTGGCACAGATACGCAGTATTTT. Translated: CASSRISGGGTDTQYF.

This chain uses TRBV6-1 with TRBJ2-1, with 7 bases fitting TRBD2. The CDR3 is 16 residues long. The V gene end was trimmed by 0 bases and the J gene end by 0 bases; junction bases not matched to a gene: 2. Germline V gene lookup returns CDR1 MNHNS and CDR2 SASEGT. The CDR3 nucleotides are TGTGCCAGCAGTGAAGCAGCGGGGAGCTCCTACAATGAGCAGTTCTTC. It translates to CASSEAAGSSYNEQFF.

The chain carries TRBV15 and TRBJ1-5; D might be TRBD1 (6 bases). Between the trimmed V and J ends, which lost 3 bases and 1 base, there was a span of 10 bases. Germline CDR1 is LNHNV and CDR2 is YYDKDF (reference sequence). The CDR3 covers 15 residues. CDR3 sequence (DNA): TGTGCCACCAGCAGCCGGACAGCCAGCAATCAGCCCCAGCATTTT. This gives the protein CATSSRTASNQPQHF.

V and J are TRBV7-9 and TRBJ2-7; D not certain. V lost 1 base, J lost 5 bases, and 12 bases lay in between. Germline-derived CDR1 and CDR2 are SEHNR and FQNEAQ (reference sequence). The CDR3 runs 14 residues. The CDR3 loop is CASSLVLSGNEQYF. CDR3 DNA: TGTGCCAGCAGCTTAGTTTTGTCAGGTAACGAGCAGTACTTC.

The chain is built from TRBV28 and TRBJ2-2; 9 nucleotides match TRBD1. The germline gives CDR1 MDHEN, CDR2 SYDVKM. This CDR3 has 16 amino acids. After removal of 6 bases from V and 4 bases from J, the junction contained 9 bases not matched to a gene. CDR3 nucleotides: TGTGCCAGCAGGTCGGGACAGGGATCCCGCACCGGGGAGCTGTTTTTT. Translation: CASRSGQGSRTGELFF.

The rearrangement uses TRBV7-2 and TRBJ1-2; no firm D call. The germline CDR1 and CDR2 sequences are SGHTA and FQGNSA. V was clipped by 4 bases and J by 3 bases, with 15 bases between them. This CDR3 has 15 amino acids. The CDR3 loop is CASSSTAQRDYGYTF. Here the CDR3 DNA reads TGTGCCAGCAGCTCAACGGCCCAGAGGGACTATGGCTACACCTTC. The variable domain in full, with the rest retrieved from reference TRBV7-2 and TRBJ1-2, is GAGVSQSPSNKVTEKGKDVELRCDPISGHTALYWYRQSLGQGLEFLIYFQGNSAPDKSGLPSDRFSAERTGGSVSTLTIQRTQQEDSAVYLCASSSTAQRDYGYTFGSGTRLTVV.

This clone was seen a handful of times. The CDR3 nucleotides are TGTGCCAGCAGATTACTAGCGGGGAGCTCCTACGAGCAGTACTTC. Its translation: CASRLLAGSSYEQYF. The chain combines TRBV6-5 with TRBJ2-7; 10 nucleotides line up with TRBD2. CDR3 size: 15 residues. CDR1 is MNHEY, CDR2 SVGAGI, per germline. The V gene end was trimmed by 6 bases and the J gene end by 0 bases; junction bases not matched to a gene: 5.